The sequence of this TCR beta chain was determined in a study of T cell repertoires in cytomegalovirus infection. Study as a whole: In the study, CMV epitopes included recently identified HLA-C-restricted and well-studied HLA-B-restricted ones. The public TCR beta signatures pointed to both CMV infection and matching HLA type.

This clonotype has only a few counts. Its antigen is not known. TCRdb processed the reads anew with MiXCR; each CDR3 protein has one entry. The repertoire holds about 830,000 distinct CDR3 sequences, less than 35% seen once, with about an eighth in the top ten. V shed 1 base and J shed 5 bases, with 12 bases lying between them. Per the germline V gene, CDR1 is SGHDN and CDR2 is FVKESK. This CDR3 spans 15 amino acids. Study-wide results and caveats: CMV-specific TCR beta clonotypes restricted by HLA-C were the ones dominating the ex vivo response.

The V call is TRBV14, the J call TRBJ1-3; D not resolved. The clonotype comes from a human donor in good health (CMV status not recorded). Some clones in this sample may be carry-over from other donors' samples. The sequenced sample was cultured CD8+ T cells from PBMCs, obtained from culture after CMV antigen stimulation. CDR3 loop: CASSQGPTLRNTIYF. The CDR3 DNA sequence: TGTGCCAGCAGCCAAGGGCCTACGCTACGAAACACCATATATTTT.